This TCR beta chain was sequenced during a study of blood T cell repertoires in COVID-19. Study as a whole: The samples span acute and convalescent COVID-19 from the United States, Italy and Spain.

Authors' analysis steps: Amplification with reference gene primers provided the estimates of nucleated cell counts. Sequenced by immunoSEQ multiplex PCR; TCRdb stores in-frame clones only, minus some. That table supplies the V and J calls and clone size; D and trimming were determined from the DNA. The data hold about 140,000 clones, with about 79% observed a single time. This CDR3 spans 17 amino acids. Germline CDR1 MNHEY, CDR2 SMNVEV (reference sequence). The V end was cut by 4 bases, the J end by 9 bases, with 25 bases between. The chain couples TRBV27 to TRBJ2-4; a weak D match, TRBD1 (6 bases). This TCR was recovered from a man aged 55 to 70 with active or convalescent COVID-19. Sequencing was done on a sample of peripheral blood. This chain's CDR3 is CASSYSNRARYLTIQYF. DNA of the CDR3: TGTGCCAGCAGTTATTCAAACAGGGCTAGGTATTTGACCATTCAGTACTTC.